This T cell receptor (beta chain) was recorded in a study of vaccination and CD4 T cells after COVID-19 (dated by TCRdb to between 2021 and 2022). About the full investigation: SARS-CoV-2 positivity had been established in the convalescent patients by nasal swab PCR, and mild disease was recorded in about 9 of these patients and severe disease in one. Culture stimuli were overlapping spike peptide pools from SARS-CoV-2 and from the common cold coronaviruses HCoV-NL63, HCoV-OC43 and HCoV-229E. Post-COVID blood samples from convalescent patients were collected a median of approximately 100 days after diagnosis, with a range of 35 to 161 days. In approximately ten COVID-19 convalescent patients and a few infection-naive healthy vaccine recipients, the spike-specific CD4+ TCR repertoire before mRNA vaccination was compared with the repertoire after mRNA vaccination. Two doses of either the Pfizer-BioNTech BNT162b2 vaccine (n=8) or the Moderna mRNA-1273 vaccine (n=2) were administered to participants. Post-vaccine blood samples were collected a median of approximately 77 days after the second vaccine dose, ranging from about 13 to 241 days. Control cultures used a CEFX viral epitope pool as positive control, an HIV-1 Nef peptide pool as negative control, or no peptide. Six males and four females were included in the convalescent cohort, with two Hispanic individuals, seven Caucasians, two Asians and one multiracial person represented.

Library preparation used PCR. DNA from cultured CD4+ T cells was subjected to TCR sequencing with the Oncomine TCR Beta short-read assay at the Johns Hopkins FTIC core. The QIAamp micro DNA kit was used to extract genomic DNA from the cultured CD4+ T cells. The Oncomine TCR Beta libraries from cultured CD4+ T cells were pooled using unique dual indexes and then sequenced on an Illumina iSeq 100. As for how the authors treated the data: Non-productive sequences were filtered out, and CDR3s that did not start with C, did not end with F or W, or were shorter than 7 amino acids were discarded. Antigen-specific clonotypes were identified with the MANAFEST web application by comparing peptide-stimulated wells with reference and other culture wells. For a clone to be called positive, the clone needed an FDR below 0.05, an odds ratio above 5, and a productive frequency above 0.1% in at least two of three replicate wells. Clonotypes that were significantly expanded in both SARS-CoV-2 spike wells and at least one common cold coronavirus spike condition were defined as cross-reactive. Using R version 3.6.1, CDR3 homology was evaluated through Levenshtein distances (stringdist) along with unrooted phylogenetic trees (ape). The public reads were run again by TCRdb, first through fastp at Q25 and then through MiXCR, and only productive beta chains were kept. Each entry merges the rows of one CDR3 protein and shows their most common DNA and genes. The V and J calls here are based on TCRdb, not the publication. Present in this sample are 13,000 or so distinct CDR3 sequences, under 55% of which were seen just once. The leading ten clones occupy over 12% of the sample.

CDR1 and CDR2, per the germline V gene, are SGHVS and FQNEAQ. V is pared back by 5 bases and J by 3 bases, with 7 bases lying between the germline termini. The CDR3 goes from the cysteine to the phenylalanine over 12 residues. The read is trimmed to its CDR3 DNA, 36 bases read in frame from base 1. Results the study describes overall, beyond this receptor: Among the post-vaccine SARS-CoV-2-reactive clones in convalescent patients, a median about 87% showed up only after vaccination, which suggests vaccine-specific priming. The median number of SARS-CoV-2-reactive clonotypes rose from 20 to 25 after infection to 38 after vaccination, but the change was not significant. The study included relatively few convalescent patients and did not analyze early timepoints after natural infection. Of the vaccine-specific clones in convalescent patients, 304 of 307, or nearly all, reacted only to SARS-CoV-2 spike and did not cross-react with common cold coronaviruses.

As concerns this clonotype: What antigen it recognizes has not been identified. Per-base qualities were not stored, and no clone one base away is much larger.

The label giving this sample's treatment or condition can be read as: roughly nine-day PBMC culture with coronavirus spike peptide pools or control peptides (ViraFEST assay). The ViraFEST assay was used in the study, in which antigen-specific T cells were expanded with peptide pools and expanded clonotypes were subsequently identified by TCR sequencing. The convalescent patients' positive SARS-CoV-2 PCR tests fell between March and December 2020, which was before the Alpha, Beta and Delta variants emerged in the United States. Roughly 2.1 million PBMCs per well were cultured in IMDM with approximately 5.2% human AB serum and 7.5 to 10 IU/ml IL-2, plus 10 ug/ml peptide pools. On days 3 and 7, half of the culture medium was replaced with fresh IL-2-containing medium. CD4+ T cells were isolated after roughly eleven days of culture through negative selection using the EasySep CD4+ T cell isolation kit. Ficoll-Paque Plus gradient centrifugation was used to isolate PBMCs from whole blood, and the isolated PBMCs were then either used fresh or cryopreserved at -140C. Each culture condition was generally run in triplicate wells.

This chain joins TRBV7-8 to TRBJ1-1; TRBD1 is perhaps the D gene, given 5 matching bases. Sequencing input: CD4+ T cells from blood, cultured in vitro. The sequence derives from a human donor who had recovered from COVID-19. The nucleotides are TGTGCCAGCAGCCCGGGGGACACTGAAGCTTTCTTT. This is translated as CASSPGDTEAFF.